The source of this T cell receptor (beta chain) is a study of blood T cell repertoires in COVID-19. Original analysis: Amplification from reference gene primers served as the basis for estimated nucleated cell counts. Method: immunoSEQ multiplex PCR; TCRdb's copy keeps in-frame clones and lacks some. V, J and clone size are those of that table, while D and trimming were read from the DNA. The sample includes about 190,000 clones, 90% seen only once; the top ten take about 0.54%. The length of the CDR3 is 14 residues. CDR1 is LNHDA and CDR2 is SQIVND in the germline V gene (reference sequence). V lost 9 bases and J lost 1; bases outside the gene matches: 7.

What was sequenced was peripheral blood. This receptor was obtained from a man aged 50-59 years with acute or convalescent COVID-19. The J gene is TRBJ1-2, the V gene TRBV19; 8 bases are shared with TRBD1. CDR3 bases: TGTGCCAGCGGGGCACAGGGGGATAACTATGGCTACACCTTC. It encodes CASGAQGDNYGYTF.